The present entry profiles one T cell receptor (beta chain) with its context. The CDR3 contains 12 residues. CDR1 is MDHEN and CDR2 is SYDVKM in the germline V gene. Trimming took off 7 bases at V and 11 bases at J, with 17 bases between the two ends. As handled by the study authors: Reference gene primer amplification gave estimated nucleated cell counts. Clones were read by immunoSEQ multiplex PCR, and TCRdb kept only the in-frame ones, dropping some. V and J calls and clone size are those listed in that table; D and trimming were worked out from the DNA. The table lists about 100,000 clones, roughly 84% of them singletons. The record originates from a study of blood T cell repertoires in COVID-19. Study at large: Samples came from the United States, Italy and Spain, spanning acute and convalescent COVID-19. Sources were T cells, B-cell-depleted T cells, or PBMCs; the material itself was cDNA or gDNA.

The sequenced material came from peripheral blood. The V and J genes are TRBV28 and TRBJ1-1; TRBD1 might be the D (6 bases). The sequence was obtained from a man between 65 and 80 years old with active or convalescent COVID-19. CDR3: CASTVGGGEAFF. DNA for the CDR3: TGTGCCAGCACCGTAGGGGGGGGCGAGGCTTTCTTT. Based on the CDR3 plus reference TRBV28 and TRBJ1-1, the full variable domain is DVKVTQSSRYLVKRTGEKVFLECVQDMDHENMFWYRQDPGLGLRLIYFSYDVKMKEKGDIPEGYSVSREKKERFSLILESASTNQTSMYLCASTVGGGEAFFGQGTRLTVV.